This paragraph reports one T cell receptor (beta chain). Its antigen is unidentified. This entry belongs to a study of chemoradiotherapy in HPV16-positive cancers. General observations from the study: The functional HPV-specific definition rests on just two HPV16-positive patients. During treatment, candidate HPV-specific clones and E7-related motifs expanded in tumor.

Data came from immunoSEQ multiplex PCR; TCRdb stores just in-frame clones and leaves some out. The sample shows over 10,000 clones, approximately 73% of them seen only once. Looked up from germline, CDR1 is SEHNR and CDR2 is FQNEAQ (reference sequence). The V end lost 2 bases, the J end lost 8 bases, and 24 bases lay between the germline ends. This CDR3 spans 17 amino acids. Sampling took place from a patient who underwent chemoradiotherapy. The source is a human donor with HPV-associated anogenital cancer. The chain links TRBV7-9 to TRBJ1-2; D not certain. This CDR3 reads CASSLLQTDITIDGYTF. The CDR3 DNA follows: TGTGCCAGCAGCTTACTCCAAACAGATATAACTATTGACGGCTACACCTTC.